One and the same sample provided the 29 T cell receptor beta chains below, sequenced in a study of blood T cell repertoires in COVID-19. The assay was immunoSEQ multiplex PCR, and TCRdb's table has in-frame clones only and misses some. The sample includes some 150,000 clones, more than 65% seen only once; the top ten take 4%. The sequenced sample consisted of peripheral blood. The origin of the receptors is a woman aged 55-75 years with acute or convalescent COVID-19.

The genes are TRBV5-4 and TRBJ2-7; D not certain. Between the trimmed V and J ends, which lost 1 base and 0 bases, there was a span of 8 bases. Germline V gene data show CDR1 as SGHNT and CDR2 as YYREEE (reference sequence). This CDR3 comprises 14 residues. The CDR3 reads CASSLQASSYEQYF. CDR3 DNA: TGTGCCAGCAGCTTGCAGGCCAGCTCCTACGAGCAGTACTTC.

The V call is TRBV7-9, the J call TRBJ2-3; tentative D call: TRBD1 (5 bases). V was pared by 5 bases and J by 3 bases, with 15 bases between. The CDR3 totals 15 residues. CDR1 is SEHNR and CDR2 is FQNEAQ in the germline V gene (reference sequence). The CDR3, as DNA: TGTGCCAGCAGCCAGGGTGGCGGCCCAACAGATACGCAGTATTTT. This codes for CASSQGGGPTDTQYF.

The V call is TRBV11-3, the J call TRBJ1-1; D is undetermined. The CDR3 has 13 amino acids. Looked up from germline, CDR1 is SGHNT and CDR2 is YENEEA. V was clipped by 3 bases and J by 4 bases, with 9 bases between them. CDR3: CASSFGGITEAFF. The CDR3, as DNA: TGTGCCAGCAGCTTCGGCGGGATCACTGAAGCTTTCTTT.

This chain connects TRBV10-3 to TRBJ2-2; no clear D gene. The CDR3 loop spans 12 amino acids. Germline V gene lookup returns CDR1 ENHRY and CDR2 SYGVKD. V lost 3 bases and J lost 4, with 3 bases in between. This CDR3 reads CAISDLTGELFF. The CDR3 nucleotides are TGTGCCATCAGTGATCTCACCGGGGAGCTGTTTTTT.

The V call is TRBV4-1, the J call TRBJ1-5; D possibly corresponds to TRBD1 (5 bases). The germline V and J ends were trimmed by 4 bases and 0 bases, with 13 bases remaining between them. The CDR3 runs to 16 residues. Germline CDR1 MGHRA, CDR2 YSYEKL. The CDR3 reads CASSPTHGHSNQPQHF. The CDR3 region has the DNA TGCGCCAGCAGCCCAACCCATGGACATAGCAATCAGCCCCAGCATTTT.

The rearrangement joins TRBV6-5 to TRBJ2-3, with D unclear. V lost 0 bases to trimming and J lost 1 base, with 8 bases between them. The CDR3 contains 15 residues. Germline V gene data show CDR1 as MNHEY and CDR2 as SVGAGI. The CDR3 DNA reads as TGTGCCAGCAGTTACTCGACACGTGGCACAGATACGCAGTATTTT. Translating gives CASSYSTRGTDTQYF.

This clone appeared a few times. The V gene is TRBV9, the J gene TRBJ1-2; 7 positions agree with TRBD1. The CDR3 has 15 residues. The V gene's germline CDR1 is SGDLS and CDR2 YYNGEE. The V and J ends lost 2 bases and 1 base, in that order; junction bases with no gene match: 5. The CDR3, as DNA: TGTGCCAGCAGCGTCGGGACAGTCGATAACTATGGCTACACCTTC. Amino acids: CASSVGTVDNYGYTF.

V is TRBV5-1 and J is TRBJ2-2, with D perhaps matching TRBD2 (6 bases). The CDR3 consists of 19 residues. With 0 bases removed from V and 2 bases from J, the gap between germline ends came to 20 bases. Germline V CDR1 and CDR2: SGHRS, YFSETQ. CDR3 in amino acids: CASSLDGRQRFGNTGELFF. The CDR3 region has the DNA TGCGCCAGCAGCTTGGACGGGAGACAGAGGTTCGGAAACACCGGGGAGCTGTTTTTT.

The CDR3 bases are TGTGCCAGCTCACCAAGTTTGGCAGTCGAGCAGTACTTC. Translated, it gives CASSPSLAVEQYF. The chain employs TRBV18 and TRBJ2-7; the D is unclear. Per the germline V gene, CDR1 is KGHSH and CDR2 is LQKENI. The CDR3 is 13 residues long. Between the trimmed V and J ends, which lost 2 bases and 6 bases, there was a span of 11 bases.

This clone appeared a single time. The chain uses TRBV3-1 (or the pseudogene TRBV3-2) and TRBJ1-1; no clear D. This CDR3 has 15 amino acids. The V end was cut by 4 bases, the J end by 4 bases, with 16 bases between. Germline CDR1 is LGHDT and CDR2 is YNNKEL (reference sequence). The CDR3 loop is CASSPAAGIGTEAFF. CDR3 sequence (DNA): TGTGCCAGCAGCCCGGCGGCGGGGATAGGCACTGAAGCTTTCTTT.

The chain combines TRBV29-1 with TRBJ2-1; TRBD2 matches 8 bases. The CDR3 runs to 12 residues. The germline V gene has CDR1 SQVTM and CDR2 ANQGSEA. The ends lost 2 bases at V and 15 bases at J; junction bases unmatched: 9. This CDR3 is CSVETTGGPTFF. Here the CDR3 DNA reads TGCAGCGTTGAAACCACGGGAGGGCCTACGTTCTTC.

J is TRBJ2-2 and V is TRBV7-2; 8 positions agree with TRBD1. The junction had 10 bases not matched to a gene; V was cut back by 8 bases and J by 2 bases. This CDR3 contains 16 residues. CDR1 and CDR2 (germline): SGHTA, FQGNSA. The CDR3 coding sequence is TGTGCCAGCCCACTTCAGGGGGCTCGCAACACCGGGGAGCTGTTTTTT. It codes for CASPLQGARNTGELFF.

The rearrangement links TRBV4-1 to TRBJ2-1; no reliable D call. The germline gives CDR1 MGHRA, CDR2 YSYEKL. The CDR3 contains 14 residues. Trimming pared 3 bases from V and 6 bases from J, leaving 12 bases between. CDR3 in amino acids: CASSQGLETNEQFF. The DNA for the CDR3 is TGCGCCAGCAGCCAGGGTCTAGAAACCAATGAGCAGTTCTTC.

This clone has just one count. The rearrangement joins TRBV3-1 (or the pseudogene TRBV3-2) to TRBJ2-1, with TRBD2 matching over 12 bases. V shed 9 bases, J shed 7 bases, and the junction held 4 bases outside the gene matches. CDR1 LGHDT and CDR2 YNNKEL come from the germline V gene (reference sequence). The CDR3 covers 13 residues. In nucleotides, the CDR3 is TGTGCCAGTTTACTAGCGGGAGGTAATGAGCAGTTCTTC. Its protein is CASLLAGGNEQFF.

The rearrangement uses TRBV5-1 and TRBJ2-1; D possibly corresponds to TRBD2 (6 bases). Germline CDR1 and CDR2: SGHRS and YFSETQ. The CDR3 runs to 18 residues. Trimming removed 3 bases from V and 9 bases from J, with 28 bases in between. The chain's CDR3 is CASSYPISGAGRGAEQFF. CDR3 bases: TGCGCCAGCAGCTACCCTATTAGCGGAGCCGGCCGGGGTGCTGAGCAGTTCTTC.

CDR3 sequence: CASESGQNSYEQYF. The CDR3 DNA reads TGTGCCAGTGAATCGGGACAGAACTCCTACGAGCAGTACTTC. The J gene is TRBJ2-7, the V gene TRBV19, with TRBD1 matching over 7 bases. Germline V gives CDR1 LNHDA, CDR2 SQIVND (reference sequence). J was trimmed by 0 bases and V by 8 bases; bases with no gene match: 7. The CDR3 runs to 14 residues.

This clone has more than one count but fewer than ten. CDR3 sequence (DNA): TGTGCCAGCAGCCATACCACAGGGGCGAACACCGGGGAGCTGTTTTTT. Its translation is CASSHTTGANTGELFF. The rearrangement links TRBV7-9 to TRBJ2-2; 7 nucleotides agree with TRBD1. CDR1 is SEHNR and CDR2 is FQNEAQ in the germline V gene (reference sequence). The CDR3 is 16 residues long. The trim removed 5 bases at V and 0 bases at J, leaving 6 bases unmatched. Combining the CDR3 with reference TRBV7-9 and TRBJ2-2 gives the whole variable domain DTGVSQNPRHKITKRGQNVTFRCDPISEHNRLYWYRQTLGQGPEFLTYFQNEAQLEKSRLLSDRFSAERPKGSFSTLEIQRTEQGDSAMYLCASSHTTGANTGELFFGEGSRLTVL.

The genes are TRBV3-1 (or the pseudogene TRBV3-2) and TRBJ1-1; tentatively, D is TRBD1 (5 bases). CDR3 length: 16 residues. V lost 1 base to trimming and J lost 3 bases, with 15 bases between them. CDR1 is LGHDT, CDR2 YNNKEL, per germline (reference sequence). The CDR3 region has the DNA TGTGCCAGCAGCCAAGGGGGGGTCGGGAAGCACACTGAAGCTTTCTTT. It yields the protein CASSQGGVGKHTEAFF.

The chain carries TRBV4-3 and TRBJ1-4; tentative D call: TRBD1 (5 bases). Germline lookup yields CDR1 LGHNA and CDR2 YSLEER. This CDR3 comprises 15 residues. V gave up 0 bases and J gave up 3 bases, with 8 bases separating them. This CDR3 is CASSQEDRANEKLFF. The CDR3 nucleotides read TGCGCCAGCAGCCAAGAAGACAGAGCTAATGAAAAACTGTTTTTT.

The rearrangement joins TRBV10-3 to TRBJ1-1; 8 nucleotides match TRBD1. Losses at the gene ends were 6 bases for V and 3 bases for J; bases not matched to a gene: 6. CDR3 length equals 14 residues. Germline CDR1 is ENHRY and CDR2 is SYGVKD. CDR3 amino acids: CAIRSGQGDTEAFF. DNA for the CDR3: TGTGCCATCAGGTCAGGACAGGGAGACACTGAAGCTTTCTTT.

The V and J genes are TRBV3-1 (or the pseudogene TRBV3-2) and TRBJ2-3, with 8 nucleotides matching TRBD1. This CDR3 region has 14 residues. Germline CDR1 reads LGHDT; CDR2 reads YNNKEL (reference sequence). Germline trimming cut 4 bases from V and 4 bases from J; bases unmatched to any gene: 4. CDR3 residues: CASSRGQGADTQYF. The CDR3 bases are TGTGCCAGCAGCCGAGGACAGGGCGCAGATACGCAGTATTTT.

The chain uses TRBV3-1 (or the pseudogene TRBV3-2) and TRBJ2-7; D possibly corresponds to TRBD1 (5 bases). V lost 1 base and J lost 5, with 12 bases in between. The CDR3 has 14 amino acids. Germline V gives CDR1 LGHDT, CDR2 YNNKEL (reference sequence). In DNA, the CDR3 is TGTGCCAGCAGCCAAGGGGGCAGATTTAACGAGCAGTACTTC. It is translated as CASSQGGRFNEQYF.

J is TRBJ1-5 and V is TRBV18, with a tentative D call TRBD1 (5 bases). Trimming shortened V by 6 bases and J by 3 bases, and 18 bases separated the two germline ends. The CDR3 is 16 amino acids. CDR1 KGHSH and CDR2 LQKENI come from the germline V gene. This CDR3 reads CASSLGAPDNNQPQHF. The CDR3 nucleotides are TGTGCCAGCTCCCTAGGTGCGCCGGACAACAATCAGCCCCAGCATTTT.

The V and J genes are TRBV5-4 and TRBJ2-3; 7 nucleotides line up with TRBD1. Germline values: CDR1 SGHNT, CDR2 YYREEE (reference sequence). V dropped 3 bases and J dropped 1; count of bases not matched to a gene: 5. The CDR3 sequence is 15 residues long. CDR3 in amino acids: CASSYRDSRTDTQYF. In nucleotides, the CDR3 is TGTGCCAGCAGCTACCGGGACAGTCGCACAGATACGCAGTATTTT.

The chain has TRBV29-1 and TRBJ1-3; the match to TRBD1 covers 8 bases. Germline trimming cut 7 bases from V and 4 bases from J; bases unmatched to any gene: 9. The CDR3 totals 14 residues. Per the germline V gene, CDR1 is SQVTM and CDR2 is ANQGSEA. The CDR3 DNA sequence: TGCAGCGCAAGGACAGGGAGCAAAGGAAACACCATATATTTT. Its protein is CSARTGSKGNTIYF. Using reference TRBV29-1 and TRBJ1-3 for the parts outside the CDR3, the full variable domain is SAVISQKPSRDICQRGTSLTIQCQVDSQVTMMFWYRQQPGQSLTLIATANQGSEATYESGFVIDKFPISRPNLTFSTLTVSNMSPEDSSIYLCSARTGSKGNTIYFGEGSWLTVV.

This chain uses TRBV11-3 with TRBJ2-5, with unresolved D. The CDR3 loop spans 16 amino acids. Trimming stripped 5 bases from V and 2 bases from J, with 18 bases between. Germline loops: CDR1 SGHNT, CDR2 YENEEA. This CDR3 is CASSPRDPLRQETQYF. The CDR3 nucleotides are TGTGCCAGCAGCCCTAGAGACCCTCTGCGGCAAGAGACCCAGTACTTC.

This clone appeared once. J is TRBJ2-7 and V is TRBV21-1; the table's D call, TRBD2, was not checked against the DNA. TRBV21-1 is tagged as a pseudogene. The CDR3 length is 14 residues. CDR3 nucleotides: TGTGCCAGTAAGTATAGCGGGAGGGGCTACGAGCAGTACTTC. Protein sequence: CASKYSGRGYEQYF.

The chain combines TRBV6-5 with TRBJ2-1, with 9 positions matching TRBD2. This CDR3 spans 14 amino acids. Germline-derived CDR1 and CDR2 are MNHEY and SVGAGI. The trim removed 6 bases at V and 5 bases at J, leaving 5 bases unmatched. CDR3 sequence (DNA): TGTGCCAGCAGGGCTAGCGGGACGAACAATGAGCAGTTCTTC. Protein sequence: CASRASGTNNEQFF.

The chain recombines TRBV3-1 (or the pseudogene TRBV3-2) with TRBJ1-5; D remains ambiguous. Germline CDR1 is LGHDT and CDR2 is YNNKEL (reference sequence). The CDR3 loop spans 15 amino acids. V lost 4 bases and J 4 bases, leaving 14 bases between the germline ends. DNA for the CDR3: TGTGCCAGCAGCCCTGATGGACTCCCGAATCAGCCCCAGCATTTT. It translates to CASSPDGLPNQPQHF.